This TCR beta chain was documented in a study of regulatory T cells in long-lasting Graves disease. Study as a whole: Persistent Graves' disease meant over 5 years of antithyroid drugs with positive TSH receptor antibodies. Study-level results: Persistent disease favored TRBV28, TRBJ1-2 and TRBJ2-5. Persistent patients had a count of shared public clonotypes (roughly 2,500) that exceeded that of new patients (about 930). Sample size was small, which may have lowered accuracy.

Combining iRepertoire HTBI primers with Arm-PCR of CDR3 regions, the authors built TCR beta libraries. Each CDR3 protein gets one entry after TCRdb re-called the multiplex PCR reads with MiXCR. In the table there are roughly 500,000 distinct CDR3 sequences, around a fifth of which are singletons. Trimming pared 7 bases from V and 7 bases from J, leaving 23 bases between. The germline CDR1 and CDR2 sequences are MNHEY and SMNVEV (reference sequence). CDR3 size: 15 residues. There are a few counts of this clonotype. As yet, its antigen is unknown. Stated time point: persistent/refractory GD, antithyroid drugs over 5 years with positive TRAb. PBMC-extracted RNA yielded the TCR library.

V and J are TRBV27 and TRBJ2-7; D gene uncertain. This clonotype was obtained from a female donor with Graves disease. The sequencing used peripheral blood mononuclear cells (PBMCs), collected when the disease was refractory, from a patient treated with antithyroid drugs. Written as DNA, the CDR3 is TGTGCCAGCACCAACGGTCGAGCCGGTTTCACTGAGCAGTACTTC. Protein sequence: CASTNGRAGFTEQYF.